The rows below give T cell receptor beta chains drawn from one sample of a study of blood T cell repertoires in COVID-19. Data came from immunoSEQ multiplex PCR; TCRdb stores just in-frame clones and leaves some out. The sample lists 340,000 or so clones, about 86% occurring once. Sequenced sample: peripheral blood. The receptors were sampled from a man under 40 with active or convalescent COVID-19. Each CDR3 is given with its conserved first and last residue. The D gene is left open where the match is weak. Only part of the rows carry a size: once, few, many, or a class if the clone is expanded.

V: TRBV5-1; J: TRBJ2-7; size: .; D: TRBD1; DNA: TGCGCCAGCAGCTTGCGGACAGGGGGCTACGAGCAGTACTTC; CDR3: CASSLRTGGYEQYF
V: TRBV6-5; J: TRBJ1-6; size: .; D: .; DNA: TGTGCCAGCAGTTACGTCAGGGGCTCACCCCTCCACTTT; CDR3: CASSYVRGSPLHF
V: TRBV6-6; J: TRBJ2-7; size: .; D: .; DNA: TGTGCCAGCAACACTCAAGGAGCCGAGCAGTACTTC; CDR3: CASNTQGAEQYF
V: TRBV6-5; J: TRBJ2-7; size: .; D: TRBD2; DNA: TGTGCCAGCACCGCCAGCGGGAGGACTTACGAGCAGTACTTC; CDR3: CASTASGRTYEQYF
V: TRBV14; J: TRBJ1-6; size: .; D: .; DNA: TGTGCCAGCAGCCAGGAGGGAAGGGCCTATAATTCACCCCTCCACTTT; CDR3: CASSQEGRAYNSPLHF
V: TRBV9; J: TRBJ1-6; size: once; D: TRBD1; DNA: TGTGCCAGCAGCGTAGGCCTGACAGGGGGCTGGTCACCCCTCCACTTT; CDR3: CASSVGLTGGWSPLHF
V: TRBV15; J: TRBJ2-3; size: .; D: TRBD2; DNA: TGTGCCACCAGCAGAGGAGGAAGCGGGGGGAGCACAGATACGCAGTATTTT; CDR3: CATSRGGSGGSTDTQYF
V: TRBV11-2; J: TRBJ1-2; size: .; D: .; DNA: TGTGCCAGCAGCTCCTTGGGGGGGCGAGTCTATGGCTACACCTTC; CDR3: CASSSLGGRVYGYTF
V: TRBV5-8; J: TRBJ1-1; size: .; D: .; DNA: TGTGCCAGCAGCCGAAGGACAGCGAGTACTGAAGCTTTCTTT; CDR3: CASSRRTASTEAFF
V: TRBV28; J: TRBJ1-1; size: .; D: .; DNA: TGTGCCAGCACAACGGTGATGAACACTGAAGCTTTCTTT; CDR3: CASTTVMNTEAFF
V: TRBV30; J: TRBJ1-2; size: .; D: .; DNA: TGTGCCTGGAAGACAGACTCTAACTATGGCTACACCTTC; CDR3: CAWKTDSNYGYTF